What follows describes a single T cell receptor beta chain. This CDR3 has 15 amino acids. In germline, CDR1 is MNHEY, CDR2 SVGAGI. V was pared by 2 bases and J by 2 bases, with 4 bases of the junction left unmatched. These data belong to a study of blood T cell repertoires in COVID-19. The protocol was immunoSEQ multiplex PCR, while the TCRdb copy is restricted to in-frame clones and leaves out a portion. In the table there are some 95,000 clones, 80% of which are singletons. The rearrangement links TRBV6-5 to TRBJ1-2, with TRBD1 matching over 8 bases. What was sequenced was peripheral blood. The source of this sequence is a middle-aged man who had recovered from COVID-19. CDR3 loop: CASSYRDRPNYGYTF. Here the CDR3 DNA reads TGTGCCAGCAGTTACAGGGACAGGCCAAACTATGGCTACACCTTC.